This T cell receptor beta chain was profiled in a study of blood T cells in healthy people across ages. Together with a sample-barcoded 5' primer, a J-beta primer mix was included in a second PCR lasting about 6 to 11 cycles. TCRdb fed the 5' RACE reads into MiXCR, producing one record per CDR3 protein. The sample includes about 1.4 million distinct CDR3 sequences, approximately 63% of them seen just once. The table lists this clonotype with a few counts. Trimming shortened V by 3 bases and J by 8 bases, and 13 bases separated the two germline ends. The CDR3 length is 13 residues. Germline lookup yields CDR1 ENHRY and CDR2 SYGVKD.

The clonotype originates from a man aged 18-30 years in good health. The material sequenced was blood. V and J are TRBV10-3 and TRBJ2-5; a possible D gene is TRBD2 (6 bases). The CDR3 is CAISDGRLGTQYF. The DNA for the CDR3 is TGTGCCATCAGTGACGGGAGATTGGGAACCCAGTACTTC.